Reported below is one TCR beta chain. Its matching antigen is unknown. The sample belongs to a study of yellow fever vaccine responses in identical twins. TCRdb re-analysed the RT-PCR reads in MiXCR, keeping a single row per CDR3 protein. This table holds 17,000 or so distinct CDR3 sequences, approximately 70% found once. General study findings and limits: After vaccination, twins' T cell response reportedly seemed partly convergent, partly personalized.

The sample consisted of T cells from blood (PBMCs), unsorted or a sorted subset (not recorded which), taken before or after yellow fever vaccination (not recorded which). The sequence was obtained from a woman aged 18-30 years who received the yellow fever vaccine.

The CDR3 nucleotides read TGTGCCAGCTCACCAATTCTAGGGGGCACAGATACGCAGTATTTT. Translation: CASSPILGGTDTQYF. V gene TRBV18 combines with J gene TRBJ2-3, with D tentatively TRBD1 (5 bases). Deletions cut 2 bases from V and 1 base from J, with 10 bases between. CDR3 size: 15 residues. CDR1 and CDR2 (germline): KGHSH, LQKENI.